Listed below are T cell receptor beta chains from one sample, sequenced in a study of T cell responses to AZD1222 COVID-19 vaccine. TCRdb's table, derived via immunoSEQ multiplex PCR, lists solely in-frame clones and lacks some. The sample yields over 150,000 clones, 87% seen once. Sequenced here: peripheral blood, sampled on day 0 of AZD1222 vaccination. The receptors come from an adult in good health. The CDR3 runs from the conserved cysteine through the conserved F or W. The D gene is left open where the match is weak. Only part of the rows carry a size: once, few, many, or a class if the clone is expanded.

abundance	d_gene	len	v_gene	j_gene	CDR3nt	CDR3aa
NA	TRBD1	14	TRBV6-5	TRBJ1-1	TGTGCCAGCACGATCAGGGGGTCGCGGACTGAAGCTTTCTTT	CASTIRGSRTEAFF
NA	TRBD1	15	TRBV7-9	TRBJ2-5	TGTGCCAGCAGCTCGAAGGACAGGGCCCAAGAGACCCAGTACTTC	CASSSKDRAQETQYF
NA	NA	12	TRBV29-1	TRBJ1-2	TGCAGCGTTGATCCGGGGACCTATGGCTACACCTTC	CSVDPGTYGYTF
NA	NA	13	TRBV6-2/TRBV6-3	TRBJ1-6	TGTGCCAGCAGTTATTACGGAGGCTCACCCCTCCACTTT	CASSYYGGSPLHF
NA	TRBD1	15	TRBV5-4	TRBJ2-6	TGTGCCAGCAGCTTAACAGGGGCCGGGGCCAACGTCCTGACTTTC	CASSLTGAGANVLTF
NA	TRBD1	13	TRBV30	TRBJ1-2	TGTGCCTGGGCCCTGGACAGGGGATATGGCTACACCTTC	CAWALDRGYGYTF
NA	NA	16	TRBV28	TRBJ1-6	TGTGCCAGCAGTTCCTCGGGGCCCTTCGCTAATTCACCCCTCCACTTT	CASSSSGPFANSPLHF
NA	NA	13	TRBV30	TRBJ1-2	TGTGCCTGCACGTTTGGGGGAGGCTATGGCTACACCTTC	CACTFGGGYGYTF
NA	TRBD1	13	TRBV19	TRBJ2-7	TGTGCCAGTGGACAGGGTTTAGGGTACGAGCAGTACTTC	CASGQGLGYEQYF
NA	NA	15	TRBV9	TRBJ2-7	TGTGCCAGCAGTAAAGACTCCAGCGCGACCTACGAGCAGTACTTC	CASSKDSSATYEQYF
NA	NA	15	TRBV27	TRBJ2-2	TGTGCCAGCAGTTCTGGCGTCTGGGCTGGCGGGGAGCTGTTTTTT	CASSSGVWAGGELFF
NA	NA	16	TRBV5-4	TRBJ2-1	TGTGCCAGCAGCTCTCTCCCCCAGCGGAGCCGGAATGAGCAGTTCTTC	CASSSLPQRSRNEQFF
NA	NA	11	TRBV7-6	TRBJ2-5	TGTGCCAGCAGCTTAGTCGAGACCCAGTACTTC	CASSLVETQYF
NA	TRBD1	16	TRBV7-9	TRBJ2-2	TGTGCCAGCAGCCCCTGGACAGGTTCGAACACCGGGGAGCTGTTTTTT	CASSPWTGSNTGELFF
NA	TRBD1	12	TRBV19	TRBJ2-3	TGTGCCAGTATGGCTGAATGGACAGGGCAGTATTTT	CASMAEWTGQYF
NA	NA	16	TRBV2	TRBJ2-1	TGTGCCAGCAGTGTCGGCGGGATCCGCTCCTACAATGAGCAGTTCTTC	CASSVGGIRSYNEQFF
NA	NA	18	TRBV6-1	TRBJ2-1	TGTGCCAGCAGTGAAGCAGTTCTCGACATCAGCTCCTACAATGAGCAGTTCTTC	CASSEAVLDISSYNEQFF
NA	NA	14	TRBV29-1	TRBJ1-2	TGCAGCGTTACCCTCCGGACCCGGGCGGGTGGCTACACCTTC	CSVTLRTRAGGYTF
NA	TRBD1	12	TRBV30	TRBJ2-1	TGTGCCTGGAGTGTAGATCGGGACAGACAGTTCTTC	CAWSVDRDRQFF
NA	TRBD2	15	TRBV5-5	TRBJ2-1	TGTGCCAGCAGCACTTCTAGCGGGAGGTACAATGAGCAGTTCTTC	CASSTSSGRYNEQFF
NA	NA	14	TRBV7-2	TRBJ2-7	TGTGCCAGCAGCCCCGACCCTACCCGGCTCGAGCAGTACTTC	CASSPDPTRLEQYF
NA	NA	14	TRBV29-1	TRBJ1-3	TGCAGCGTTGAAGGTCAGCACTCTGGAAACACCATATATTTT	CSVEGQHSGNTIYF
NA	TRBD1	15	TRBV6-5	TRBJ1-1	TGTGCCAGCAGTTACTCTTCAGGGGGCGGCACTGAAGCTTTCTTT	CASSYSSGGGTEAFF
once	TRBD1	16	TRBV18	TRBJ2-1	TGTGCCAGCTCACCTACTACAGGGGGCGAAAAAGATGAGCAGTTCTTC	CASSPTTGGEKDEQFF
NA	NA	14	TRBV7-6	TRBJ1-6	TGTGCCAGCAGCTCCCGGGACACAAATTCACCCCTCCACTTT	CASSSRDTNSPLHF
NA	NA	15	TRBV9	TRBJ1-2	TGTGCCAGCAGCCGAGCCAGGGTTGGGTGGTATGGCTACACCTTC	CASSRARVGWYGYTF
NA	TRBD2	15	TRBV3-1/TRBV3-2	TRBJ2-5	TGTGCCAGCAGCCAAGGTCTAGCGGGAGGTGAGACCCAGTACTTC	CASSQGLAGGETQYF
NA	NA	13	TRBV28	TRBJ2-2	TGTGCCAGTCGGACGGTAAACACCGGGGAGCTGTTTTTT	CASRTVNTGELFF
NA	NA	13	TRBV5-6	TRBJ1-5	TGTGCCAGCAGTCGGTTAGACGCACAGCCCCAGCATTTT	CASSRLDAQPQHF
NA	NA	14	TRBV18	TRBJ2-7	TGTGCCAGCTCACCCGGAGGTGGCCAATACGAGCAGTACTTC	CASSPGGGQYEQYF
NA	NA	15	TRBV10-3	TRBJ1-1	TGTGCCATCAGTGAGCCCGGTCGGGGTTTTACTGAAGCTTTCTTT	CAISEPGRGFTEAFF
NA	TRBD1	14	TRBV4-1	TRBJ1-1	TGCGCCAGCAGCCTAGCAGGGGGCGGCACTGAAGCTTTCTTT	CASSLAGGGTEAFF
NA	TRBD1	16	TRBV24-1	TRBJ2-2	TGTGCCACCAGTGACCCGACAGGGGTCAACACCGGGGAGCTGTTTTTT	CATSDPTGVNTGELFF
few	TRBD2	15	TRBV3-1/TRBV3-2	TRBJ2-7	TGTGCCAGCAGCCTTCTAGTAGCGGGAGCGACAGAGCAGTACTTC	CASSLLVAGATEQYF
NA	NA	14	TRBV15	TRBJ1-5	TGTGCCACCAGCAGAGGACAGACGGATCAGCCCCAGCATTTT	CATSRGQTDQPQHF
NA	TRBD1	17	TRBV5-1	TRBJ1-2	TGCGCCAGCAGCCCGGACACTTACAGGGGGCTTAACTATGGCTACACCTTC	CASSPDTYRGLNYGYTF
NA	NA	15	TRBV3-1/TRBV3-2	TRBJ2-1	TGTGCCAGCAGCCCCAACACTCGGGCTAAGAATGAGCAGTTCTTC	CASSPNTRAKNEQFF